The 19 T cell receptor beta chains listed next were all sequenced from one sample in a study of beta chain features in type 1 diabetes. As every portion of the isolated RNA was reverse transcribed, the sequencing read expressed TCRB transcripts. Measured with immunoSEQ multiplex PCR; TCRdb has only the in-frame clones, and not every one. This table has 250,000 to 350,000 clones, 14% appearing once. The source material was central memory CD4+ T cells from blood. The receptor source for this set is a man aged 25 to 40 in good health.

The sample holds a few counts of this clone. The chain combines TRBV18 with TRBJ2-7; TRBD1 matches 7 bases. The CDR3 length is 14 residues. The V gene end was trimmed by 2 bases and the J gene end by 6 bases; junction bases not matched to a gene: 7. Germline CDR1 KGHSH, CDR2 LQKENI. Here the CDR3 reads CASSPGQGEREQYV. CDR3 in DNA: TGTGCCAGCTCACCAGGGCAGGGGGAGCGCGAGCAGTACGTC.

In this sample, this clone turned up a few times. This CDR3 is CASALGQGAGSYGYTF. Written as DNA, the CDR3 is TGTGCTAGCGCGTTGGGACAGGGGGCGGGTAGCTATGGCTACACCTTC. The V and J genes are TRBV12-5 and TRBJ1-2, with TRBD1 matching over 12 bases. There are 16 residues in the CDR3. Unmatched junction bases numbered 12, after V lost 9 bases and J lost 4 bases. The germline V gene encodes CDR1 LGHNT and CDR2 FRNRAP.

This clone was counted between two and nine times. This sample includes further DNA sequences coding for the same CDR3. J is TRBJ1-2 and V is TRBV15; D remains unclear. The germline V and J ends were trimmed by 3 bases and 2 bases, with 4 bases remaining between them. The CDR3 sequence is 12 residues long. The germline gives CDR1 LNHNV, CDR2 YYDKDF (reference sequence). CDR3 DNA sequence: TGTGCCACCAGCAGGGAAAACTATGGCTACACCTTC. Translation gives CATSRENYGYTF.

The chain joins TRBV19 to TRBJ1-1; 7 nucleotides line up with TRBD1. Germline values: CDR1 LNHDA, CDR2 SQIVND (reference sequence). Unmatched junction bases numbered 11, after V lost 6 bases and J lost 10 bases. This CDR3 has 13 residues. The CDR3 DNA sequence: TGTGCCAGTAGCCTCACCGGGACAGTTGGAGCTTTCTTT. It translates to CASSLTGTVGAFF.

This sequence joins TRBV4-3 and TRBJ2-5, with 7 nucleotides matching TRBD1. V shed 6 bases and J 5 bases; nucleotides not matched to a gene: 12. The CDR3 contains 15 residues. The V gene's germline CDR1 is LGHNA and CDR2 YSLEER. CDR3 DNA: TGCGCCAGCAGGCCAGGGGGTCTAAGTGCGGAGACCCAGTACTTC. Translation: CASRPGGLSAETQYF.

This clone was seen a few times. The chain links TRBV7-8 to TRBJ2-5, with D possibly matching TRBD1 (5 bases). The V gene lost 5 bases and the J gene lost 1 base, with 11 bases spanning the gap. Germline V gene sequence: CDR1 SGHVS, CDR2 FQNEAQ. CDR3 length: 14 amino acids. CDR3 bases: TGTGCCAGCAGCCTATACAGGACCCAAGAGACCCAGTACTTC. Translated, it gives CASSLYRTQETQYF.

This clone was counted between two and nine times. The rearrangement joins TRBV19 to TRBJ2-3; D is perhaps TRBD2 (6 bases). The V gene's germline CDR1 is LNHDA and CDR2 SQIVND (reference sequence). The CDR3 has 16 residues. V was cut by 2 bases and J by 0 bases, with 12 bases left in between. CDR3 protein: CASSIRGRTSTDTQYF. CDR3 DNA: TGTGCCAGTAGTATACGGGGGAGAACTAGCACAGATACGCAGTATTTT.

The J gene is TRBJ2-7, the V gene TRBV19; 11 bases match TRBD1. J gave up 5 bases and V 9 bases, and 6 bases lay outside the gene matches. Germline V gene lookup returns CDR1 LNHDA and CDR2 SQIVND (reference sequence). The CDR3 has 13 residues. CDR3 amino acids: CASSRDRGNEQYF. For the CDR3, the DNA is TGTGCCAGCTCCCGGGACAGGGGGAACGAGCAGTACTTC.

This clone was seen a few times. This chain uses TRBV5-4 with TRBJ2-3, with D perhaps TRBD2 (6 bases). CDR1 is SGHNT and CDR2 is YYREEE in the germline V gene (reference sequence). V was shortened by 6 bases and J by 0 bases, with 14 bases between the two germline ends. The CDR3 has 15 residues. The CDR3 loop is CASTPQGLSTDTQYF. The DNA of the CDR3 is TGTGCCAGCACTCCTCAAGGACTAAGCACAGATACGCAGTATTTT.

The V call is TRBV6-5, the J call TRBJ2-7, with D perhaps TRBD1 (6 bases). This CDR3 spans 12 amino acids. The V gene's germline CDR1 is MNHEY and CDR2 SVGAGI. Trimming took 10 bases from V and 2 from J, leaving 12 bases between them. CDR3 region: CAISDRAYEQYF. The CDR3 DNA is TGTGCCATATCGGACAGAGCCTACGAGCAGTACTTC.

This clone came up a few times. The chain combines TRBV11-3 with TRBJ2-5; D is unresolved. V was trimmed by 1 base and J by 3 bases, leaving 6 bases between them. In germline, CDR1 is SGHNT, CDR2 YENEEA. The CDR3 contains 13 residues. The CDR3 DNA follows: TGTGCCAGCAGCTTAGCGCAGAAAGAGACCCAGTACTTC. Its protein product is CASSLAQKETQYF.

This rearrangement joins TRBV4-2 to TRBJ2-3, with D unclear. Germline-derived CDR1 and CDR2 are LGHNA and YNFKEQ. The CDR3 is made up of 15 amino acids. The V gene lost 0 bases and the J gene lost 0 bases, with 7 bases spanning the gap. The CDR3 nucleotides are TGTGCCAGCAGCCAAGATTCTCGGAGCACAGATACGCAGTATTTT. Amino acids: CASSQDSRSTDTQYF.

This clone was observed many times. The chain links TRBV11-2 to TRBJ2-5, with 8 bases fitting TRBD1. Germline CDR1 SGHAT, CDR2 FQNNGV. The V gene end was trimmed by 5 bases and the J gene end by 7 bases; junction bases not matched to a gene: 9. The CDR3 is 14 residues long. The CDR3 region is CASSPGQEHSTQYF. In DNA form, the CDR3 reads TGTGCCAGCAGCCCGGGACAGGAGCATTCGACCCAGTACTTC. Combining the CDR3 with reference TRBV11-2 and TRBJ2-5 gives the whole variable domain EAGVAQSPRYKIIEKRQSVAFWCNPISGHATLYWYQQILGQGPKLLIQFQNNGVVDDSQLPKDRFSAERLKGVDSTLKIQPAKLEDSAVYLCASSPGQEHSTQYFGPGTRLLVL.

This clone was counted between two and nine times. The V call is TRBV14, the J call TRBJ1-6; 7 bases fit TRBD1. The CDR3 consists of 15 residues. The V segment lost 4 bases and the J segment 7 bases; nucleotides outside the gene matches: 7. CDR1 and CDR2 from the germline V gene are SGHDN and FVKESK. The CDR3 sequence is CASSRRGTNNSPLHF. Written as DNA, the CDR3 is TGTGCCAGCAGCCGCAGGGGGACCAACAATTCACCCCTCCACTTT.

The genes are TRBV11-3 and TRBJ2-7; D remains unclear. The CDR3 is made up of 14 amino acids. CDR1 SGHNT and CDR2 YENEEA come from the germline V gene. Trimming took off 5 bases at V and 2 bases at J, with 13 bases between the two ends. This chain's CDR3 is CASSPGSRPYEQYF. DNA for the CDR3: TGTGCCAGCAGCCCCGGGTCCAGACCCTACGAGCAGTACTTC.

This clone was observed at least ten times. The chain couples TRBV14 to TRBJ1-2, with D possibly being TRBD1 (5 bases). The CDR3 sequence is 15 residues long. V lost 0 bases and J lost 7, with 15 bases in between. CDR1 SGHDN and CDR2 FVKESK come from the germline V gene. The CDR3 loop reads CASSQDFGGTRGYTF. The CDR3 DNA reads TGTGCCAGCAGCCAAGATTTCGGGGGAACGCGTGGCTACACCTTC.

This CDR3 reads CAWTKLAGVETQYF. DNA of the CDR3: TGTGCCTGGACCAAACTAGCGGGAGTAGAGACCCAGTACTTC. The chain combines TRBV30 with TRBJ2-5; 11 positions match TRBD2. The V gene's germline CDR1 is GTSNPN and CDR2 SVGIG (reference sequence). Unmatched junction bases numbered 5, after V lost 4 bases and J lost 4 bases. This CDR3 spans 14 amino acids.

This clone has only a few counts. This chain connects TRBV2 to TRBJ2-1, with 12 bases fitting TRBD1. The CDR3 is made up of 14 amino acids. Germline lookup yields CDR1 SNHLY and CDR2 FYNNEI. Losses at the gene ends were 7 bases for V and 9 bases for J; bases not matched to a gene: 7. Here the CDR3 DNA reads TGTGCCAGCACCGGGACAGGGGGCTTTGGTGAGCAGTTCTTC. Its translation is CASTGTGGFGEQFF. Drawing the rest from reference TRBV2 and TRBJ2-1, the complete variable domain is EPEVTQTPSHQVTQMGQEVILRCVPISNHLYFYWYRQILGQKVEFLVSFYNNEISEKSEIFDDQFSVERPDGSNFTLKIRSTKLEDSAMYFCASTGTGGFGEQFFGPGTRLTVL.

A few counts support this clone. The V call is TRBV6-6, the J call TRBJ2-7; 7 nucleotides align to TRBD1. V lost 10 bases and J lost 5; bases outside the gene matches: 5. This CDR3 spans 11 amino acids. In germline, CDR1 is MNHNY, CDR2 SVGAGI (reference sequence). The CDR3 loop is CAIGQVNEQYV. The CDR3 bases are TGTGCCATCGGACAGGTCAACGAGCAGTACGTC.